The clone carrying this T cell receptor (beta chain) was recorded once. The record originates from a study of control samples from healthy donors and cancer patients. Some clones are missing from TCRdb's copy, which holds only in-frame ones; the method was immunoSEQ multiplex PCR. The sample shows tens of thousands of clones, roughly 82% of them seen only once. The CDR3 extends over 15 amino acids. In germline, CDR1 is LGHNA, CDR2 YSLEER. Deletions cut 1 base from V and 10 bases from J, with 14 bases between. Sequencing was done on a sample of blood. The sequence was obtained from a man between 45 and 60 years old in good health. This chain uses TRBV4-3 with TRBJ1-6; D ambiguous. The CDR3 nucleotides read TGCGCCAGCAGCCAAGTTGATTCCGGGGAATCACCCCTCCACTTT. Encoded protein: CASSQVDSGESPLHF.